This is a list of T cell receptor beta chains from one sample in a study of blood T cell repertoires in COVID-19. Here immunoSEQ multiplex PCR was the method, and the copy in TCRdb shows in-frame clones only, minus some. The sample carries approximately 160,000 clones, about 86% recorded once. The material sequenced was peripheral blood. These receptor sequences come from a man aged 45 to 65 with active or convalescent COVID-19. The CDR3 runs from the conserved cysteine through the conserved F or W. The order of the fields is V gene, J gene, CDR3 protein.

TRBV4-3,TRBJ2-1,CASSQDPNQNDEQFF
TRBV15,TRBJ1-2,CATSRVGRNNGYTF
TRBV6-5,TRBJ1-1,CASLKPGAFF
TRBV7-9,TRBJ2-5,CASSRPALRQETQYF
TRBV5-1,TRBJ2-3,CASSLDRLGTDTQYF
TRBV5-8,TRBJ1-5,CASSLGGDSNQPQHF
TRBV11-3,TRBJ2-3,CASSLVSSGGGLVTQYF
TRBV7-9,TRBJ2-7,CASSKGQGEQYF
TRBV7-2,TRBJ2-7,CASSLRSDTSYEQYF
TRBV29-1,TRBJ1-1,CSVGQLNTEAFF